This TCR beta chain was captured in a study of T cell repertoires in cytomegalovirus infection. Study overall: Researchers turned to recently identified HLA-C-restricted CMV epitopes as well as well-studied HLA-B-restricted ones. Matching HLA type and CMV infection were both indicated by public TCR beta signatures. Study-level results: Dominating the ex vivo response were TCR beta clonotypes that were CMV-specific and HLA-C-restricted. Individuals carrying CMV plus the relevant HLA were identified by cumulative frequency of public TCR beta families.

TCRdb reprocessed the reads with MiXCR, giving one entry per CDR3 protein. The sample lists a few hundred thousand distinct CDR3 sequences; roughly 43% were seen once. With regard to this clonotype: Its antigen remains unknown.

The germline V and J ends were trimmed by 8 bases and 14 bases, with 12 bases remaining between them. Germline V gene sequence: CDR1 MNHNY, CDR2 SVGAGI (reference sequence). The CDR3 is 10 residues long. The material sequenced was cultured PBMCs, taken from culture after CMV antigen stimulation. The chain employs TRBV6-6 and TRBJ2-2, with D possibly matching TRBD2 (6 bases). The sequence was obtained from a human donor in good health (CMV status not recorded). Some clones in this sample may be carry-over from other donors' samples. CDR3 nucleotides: TGTGCCAGCTGGTGGGGGGTCCTGTTTTTT. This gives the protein CASWWGVLFF.